This T cell receptor (beta chain) was sequenced for a study of breast tumors, draining lymph nodes, adjacent tissues. Overall study findings and caveats: Tumor T cell lymph node origin was a supported hypothesis, not proven. Compared with lymph nodes, tumors were less diverse; compared with nontumor tissue, more. The data were judged consistent with most tumor T cells coming from lymph node and expanding in tumor.

TCRdb reanalysed the multiplex PCR reads using MiXCR and keeps one entry per CDR3 protein. The sample lists about 200,000 distinct CDR3 sequences, 30% to 40% occurring once. As to this clonotype: No antigen is known for it.

Samples came from axillary lymph nodes draining the breast cancer. The CDR3 runs 11 residues. Germline CDR1 reads SNHLY; CDR2 reads FYNNEI. V was trimmed by 5 bases and J by 8 bases, leaving 7 bases between them. This clonotype was sampled from a female donor with breast cancer. Some clones in this sample may be carry-over from other donors' samples. V gene TRBV2 combines with J gene TRBJ2-1; a possible D gene is TRBD2 (6 bases). The sequencing sample was made of axillary lymph node tissue. CDR3 protein: CASSWEDEQFF. The CDR3, as DNA: TGTGCCAGCAGTTGGGAGGATGAGCAGTTCTTC.